The clone carrying this T cell receptor beta chain appeared many times. The antigen remains unidentified. Via MiXCR, TCRdb re-called the multiplex PCR reads, giving one row per CDR3 protein. The sample comprises fewer than 25,000 distinct CDR3 sequences, roughly 40% of which are singletons, and approximately 25% rests with the top ten. This sample stems from a study of breast tumors, draining lymph nodes, adjacent tissues. Study results and caveats: Tumor repertoires ranked between lymph nodes and nontumor tissue in diversity, with V and J gene preferences.

The germline gives CDR1 MNHNY, CDR2 SVGAGI (reference sequence). With V trimmed by 7 bases and J by 5 bases, 8 bases remained unmatched. This CDR3 comprises 15 residues. The J gene is TRBJ2-5, the V gene TRBV6-6, with 12 nucleotides matching TRBD2. The TCR was taken from a female donor with breast cancer. Some clones in this sample may be carry-over from other donors' samples. The specimen sequenced was breast tumor tissue. The CDR3 sequence: CASTPTSGRSETQYF. CDR3 DNA: TGTGCCAGCACCCCGACTAGCGGGAGATCGGAGACCCAGTACTTC.